Each of the 10 T cell receptor beta chains below was sequenced from the same sample in a study of T cell responses to AZD1222 COVID-19 vaccine. Only in-frame clones appear in the TCRdb table, and some are missing; sequencing was by immunoSEQ multiplex PCR. The sample contains about 48,000 clones, about 91% of which appear only once. The specimen was peripheral blood, collected 28 days after the second AZD1222 dose. The source is an adult who received the AZD1222 COVID-19 vaccine.

This clone has only a few counts. J is TRBJ2-5 and V is TRBV7-9; 9 nucleotides align to TRBD2. Per germline, CDR1 SEHNR and CDR2 FQNEAQ (reference sequence). The CDR3 covers 17 residues. Trimming cost V 4 bases and J 6 bases; bases outside gene matches: 15. CDR3 sequence reads: CASSSLLGAGGLQTQYF. The CDR3 bases are TGTGCCAGCAGCTCCCTGTTGGGAGCGGGGGGATTACAGACCCAGTACTTC.

The chain is built from TRBV7-2 and TRBJ1-2, with D hard to call. Trimming removed 1 base at V and 4 bases at J, with 13 bases between. Germline CDR1 SGHTA, CDR2 FQGNSA. The CDR3 is 15 amino acids. The CDR3 DNA reads as TGTGCCAGCAGCTTAGAGGTATCCACAAGCTATGGCTACACCTTC. This sequence encodes CASSLEVSTSYGYTF.

CDR3 loop: CASRGELGARYGYTF. The DNA for the CDR3 is TGTGCCAGCAGGGGGGAGCTGGGGGCAAGATATGGCTACACCTTC. V and J are TRBV6-5 and TRBJ1-2; D may be TRBD1 (6 bases). The CDR3 covers 15 residues. The V gene's germline CDR1 is MNHEY and CDR2 SVGAGI. The V end lost 6 bases, the J end lost 5 bases, and 19 bases lay between the germline ends.

V usage is TRBV3-1 (or the pseudogene TRBV3-2) and J usage is TRBJ2-1; 8 bases are shared with TRBD2. Germline assignment: CDR1 LGHDT and CDR2 YNNKEL (reference sequence). This CDR3 has 14 residues. J lost 12 bases, V lost 4 bases, and 11 bases had no gene match. For the CDR3, the DNA is TGTGCCAGCAGCCCCTGGGGGGAGGGACTAGGGCAGTTCTTC. Translation: CASSPWGEGLGQFF.

This clone is categorized as medium-sized (0.01 to 0.1%). This chain uses TRBV6-4 with TRBJ2-2; no clear D gene. V lost 0 bases to trimming and J lost 6 bases, with 8 bases between them. The CDR3 runs 14 residues. Germline CDR1 is MRHNA and CDR2 is SNTAGT. In DNA form, the CDR3 reads TGTGCCAGCAGTGACTCGACCGTCCCCGGGGAGCTGTTTTTT. Protein product: CASSDSTVPGELFF.

V gene TRBV28 combines with J gene TRBJ1-2; D is uncertain. CDR3 length equals 11 residues. V lost 6 bases and J 4 bases, leaving 6 bases between the germline ends. Germline V gene lookup returns CDR1 MDHEN and CDR2 SYDVKM. The CDR3 loop is CASSLFYGYTF. The CDR3 DNA follows: TGTGCCAGCAGCCTCTTCTATGGCTACACCTTC.

The chain joins TRBV19 to TRBJ2-2; a weak D match, TRBD1 (6 bases). Germline V gene data show CDR1 as LNHDA and CDR2 as SQIVND (reference sequence). The CDR3 is 16 residues long. With 2 bases removed from V and 0 bases from J, the gap between germline ends came to 10 bases. CDR3 coding DNA: TGTGCCAGTAGTATATGGGACATGACGAACACCGGGGAGCTGTTTTTT. Translation: CASSIWDMTNTGELFF.

This chain joins TRBV3-1 (or the pseudogene TRBV3-2) and TRBJ2-3; no definite D call. This CDR3 is 13 amino acids long. The V end lost 1 base, the J end lost 5 bases, and 7 bases lay between the germline ends. Germline V gene lookup returns CDR1 LGHDT and CDR2 YNNKEL (reference sequence). The CDR3 DNA reads as TGTGCCAGCAGCCAAGTGGAGAGAGATACGCAGTATTTT. This translates into CASSQVERDTQYF.

V and J are TRBV5-1 and TRBJ2-7; TRBD1 is a possible D gene (6 bases). The CDR3 spans 13 residues. Trimming pared 4 bases from V and 3 bases from J, leaving 11 bases between. The V gene's germline CDR1 is SGHRS and CDR2 YFSETQ. CDR3 nucleotides: TGCGCCAGCAGCCAGGGGCTCATCTACGAGCAGTACTTC. As protein: CASSQGLIYEQYF.

The chain carries TRBV15 and TRBJ2-3; D unclear. The CDR3 has 14 residues. Germline V gives CDR1 LNHNV, CDR2 YYDKDF (reference sequence). The ends were cut back, 0 bases at V and 0 bases at J, with 4 bases in the middle. CDR3 nucleotide sequence: TGTGCCACCAGCAGAGACTCTAGCACAGATACGCAGTATTTT. Translated, it gives CATSRDSSTDTQYF.